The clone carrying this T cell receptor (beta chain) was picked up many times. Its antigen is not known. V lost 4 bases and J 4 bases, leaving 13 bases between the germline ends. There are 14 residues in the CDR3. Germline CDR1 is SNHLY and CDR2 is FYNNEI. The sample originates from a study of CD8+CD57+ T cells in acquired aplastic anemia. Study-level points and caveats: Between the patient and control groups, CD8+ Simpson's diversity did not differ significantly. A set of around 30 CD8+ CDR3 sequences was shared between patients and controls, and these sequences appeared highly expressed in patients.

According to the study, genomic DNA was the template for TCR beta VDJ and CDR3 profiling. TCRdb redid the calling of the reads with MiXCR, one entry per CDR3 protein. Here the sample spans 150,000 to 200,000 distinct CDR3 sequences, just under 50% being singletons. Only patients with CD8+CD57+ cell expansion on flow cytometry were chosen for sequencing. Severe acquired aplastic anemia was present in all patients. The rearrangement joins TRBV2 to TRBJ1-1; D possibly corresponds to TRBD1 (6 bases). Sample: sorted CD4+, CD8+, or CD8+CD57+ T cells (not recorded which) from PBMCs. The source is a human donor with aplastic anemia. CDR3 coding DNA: TGTGCCAGCAGTGTGACAGGCGCGCTCACTGAAGCTTTCTTT. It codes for CASSVTGALTEAFF. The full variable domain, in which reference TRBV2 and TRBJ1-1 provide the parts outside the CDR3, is EPEVTQTPSHQVTQMGQEVILRCVPISNHLYFYWYRQILGQKVEFLVSFYNNEISEKSEIFDDQFSVERPDGSNFTLKIRSTKLEDSAMYFCASSVTGALTEAFFGQGTRLTVV.